These T cell receptor beta chains were read from a single sample in a study of shared clonotypes between healthy human individuals. Generated by immunoSEQ multiplex PCR, the TCRdb table keeps only in-frame clones and is missing some. The sample has a few million clones, 85% to 95% seen once. The sequenced sample was naive CD4+ T cells from PBMCs. These receptors were obtained from a young man in good health. Some clones in this sample may be carry-over from other donors' samples. Both conserved end residues are part of each CDR3. The order of the fields is V gene, D gene, J gene, clone size, CDR3 DNA, CDR3 protein. The D gene is left open where the match is weak. A row's size may be missing; if present it is once, few, many or a size class.

TRBV19	-	TRBJ2-7	-	TGTGCCAGTAGTATACTTCTAGACAATCCCCGCGAGCAGTACTTC	CASSILLDNPREQYF
TRBV7-8	-	TRBJ2-2	-	TGTGCCAGCAGCAGTAGCGGTTACGGGGAGCTGTTTTTT	CASSSSGYGELFF
TRBV29-1	-	TRBJ1-4	-	TGCAGCGCCTACCCAGCGGACATCGGGACTGAAAAACTGTTTTTT	CSAYPADIGTEKLFF
TRBV28	-	TRBJ1-5	-	TGTGCCAGCAGCCCCTACAGGGATAGCCAGCCCCAGCATTTT	CASSPYRDSQPQHF
TRBV7-3	-	TRBJ2-3	-	TGTGCCAGCAGCCTATTAGGACGGTCTAGCACAGATACGCAGTATTTT	CASSLLGRSSTDTQYF
TRBV30	TRBD1	TRBJ2-3	-	TGTGCCTGGTGCAGGCCCCGACAGGGGGAGACAGATACGCAGTATTTT	CAWCRPRQGETDTQYF
TRBV10-1	TRBD1	TRBJ2-7	-	TGCGCCAGCAGTGATCCAGGGGGCGACGAGCAGTACTTC	CASSDPGGDEQYF
TRBV15	-	TRBJ1-2	-	TGTGCCACCAGCAGAGAGAGAGCGGGGTATGGCTACACCTTC	CATSRERAGYGYTF
TRBV28	-	TRBJ1-5	-	TGTGCCAGCAGTTTACCCCCGGCTACTTGGACAGAAGAGCTGAGCAATCAGCCCCAGCATTTT	CASSLPPATWTEELSNQPQHF
TRBV5-1	TRBD1	TRBJ2-7	-	TGCGCCAGCAGCTCGACAGGGGGGTCTACCTACGAGCAGTACTTC	CASSSTGGSTYEQYF
TRBV28	TRBD1	TRBJ1-1	once	TGTGCCAGCAGTCCGCCTCCAGCGGCAGCCAGGGGGGCTGAAGCTTTCTTT	CASSPPPAAARGAEAFF
TRBV11-3	-	TRBJ2-1	-	TGTGCCAGCAGCTTAGCGTCAGGATTAAAATATGAGCAGTTCTTC	CASSLASGLKYEQFF
TRBV2	-	TRBJ2-7	-	TGTGCCAGCAGTGAAGAGTACGAGCAGTACTTC	CASSEEYEQYF
TRBV11-2	-	TRBJ1-5	-	TGTGCCAGCAGCCCAGGGAGTGGCAATCAGCCCCAGCATTTT	CASSPGSGNQPQHF
TRBV7-3	-	TRBJ2-2	once	TGTGCCAGCAGCTCCCCTGCCGGGATGAACACCGGGGAGCTGTTTTTT	CASSSPAGMNTGELFF
TRBV30	TRBD2	TRBJ2-2	-	TGTGCCTGGAGTGGGATTAGCGGGAGCGACACCGGGGAGCTGTTTTTT	CAWSGISGSDTGELFF
TRBV7-2	-	TRBJ2-2	-	TGTGCCAGCAGCTTTGCAGACTACACCGGGGAGCTGTTTTTT	CASSFADYTGELFF
TRBV4-1	-	TRBJ2-1	-	TGCGCCAGCAGCCAAGGAGGCTACAATGAGCAGTTCTTC	CASSQGGYNEQFF
TRBV7-6	TRBD1	TRBJ2-3	-	TGTGCCAGCAGCTTTTCAGGGAAGACAGGGAATACGCAGTATTTT	CASSFSGKTGNTQYF
TRBV15	-	TRBJ2-5	-	TGTGCCACCAGCAGACCGGGACTTCAAGAGACCCAGTACTTC	CATSRPGLQETQYF
TRBV14	TRBD2	TRBJ2-3	-	TGTGCCAGCAGCCACCCCCGGGGGGGACTAGCGGCGCAGGCTACGCAGTATTTT	CASSHPRGGLAAQATQYF
TRBV27	-	TRBJ2-7	once	TGTGCCACGGGACCGAACTACGAGCAGTACTTC	CATGPNYEQYF
TRBV29-1	-	TRBJ1-5	once	TGCAGCGTCGGTTATAGCAATCAGCCCCAGCATTTT	CSVGYSNQPQHF
TRBV4-1	-	TRBJ1-5	-	TGCGCCAGCAGCCAAGATAGGCTCGGCTTTCAGCCCCAGCATTTT	CASSQDRLGFQPQHF
TRBV4-2	-	TRBJ2-1	-	TGTGCCAGCAGCCAATCGGTTGGTGGGAGGGAGCAGTTCTTC	CASSQSVGGREQFF
TRBV7-9	-	TRBJ2-7	-	TGTGCCAGCAGTCAGGACGGGGCCTCCTACGAGCAGTACTTC	CASSQDGASYEQYF
TRBV7-3	TRBD2	TRBJ2-5	-	TGTGCCAGCAGCTTGGGGGGGAGGTCGGAGACCCAGTACTTC	CASSLGGRSETQYF
TRBV4-1	TRBD1	TRBJ1-4	-	TGCGCCAGCAGCCAAGTCCCTTTTGACAGGGGTCAGGAAAAACTGTTTTTT	CASSQVPFDRGQEKLFF
TRBV2	-	TRBJ2-7	once	TGTGCCAGCAGTGAAATGGAGCAGGTTTGGGCCGAGCAGTACTTC	CASSEMEQVWAEQYF
TRBV2	-	TRBJ2-7	once	TGTGCCAGCAGTGAAGCGGAGGGCAGGGGCGACGAGCAGTACTTC	CASSEAEGRGDEQYF
TRBV28	TRBD1	TRBJ2-2	once	TGTGCCAGCAGAGGACAGGGTTACACCGGGGAGCTGTTTTTT	CASRGQGYTGELFF
TRBV15	TRBD1	TRBJ1-1	-	TGTGCCACCAGCAGAGATGGACAGGGCCCCACTGAAGCTTTCTTT	CATSRDGQGPTEAFF
TRBV4-2	TRBD2	TRBJ2-7	-	TGTGCCAGCAGCTTAAGACTAGCGGGGGCCTACGAGCAGTACTTC	CASSLRLAGAYEQYF
TRBV29-1	TRBD1	TRBJ2-7	once	TGCAGCGTTGCGGTTAGAGATTACGGGACAGGGACGACCTACGAGCAGTACTTC	CSVAVRDYGTGTTYEQYF
TRBV27	TRBD2	TRBJ2-7	-	TGTGCCAGCAGTTTAGCGGGAGGGCCCAACGAGCAGTACTTC	CASSLAGGPNEQYF
TRBV6-5	-	TRBJ2-7	-	TGTGCCAGCAGCTCTTGGGACACCTTCTACGAGCAGTACTTC	CASSSWDTFYEQYF
TRBV25-1	TRBD2	TRBJ2-1	-	TGTGCCAGCAGTGGATGGACTAGCGGGAGGGAAGATCGTCCGTTCTTC	CASSGWTSGREDRPFF
TRBV4-2	-	TRBJ1-1	-	TGTGCCTGCAAACGGGGGCAGGGGAACACTGAAGCTTTCTTT	CACKRGQGNTEAFF
TRBV27	TRBD2	TRBJ2-7	-	TGTGCCAGCAGTTTATCGATGCGGGAGGGCCCCCCCTACGAGCAGTACTTC	CASSLSMREGPPYEQYF
TRBV20-1	-	TRBJ2-1	-	TGCAGTGCTATAGAAGACTATGAGCAGTTCTTC	CSAIEDYEQFF
TRBV7-6	-	TRBJ1-5	-	TGTGCCAGCAGCTTAGTTTCCGGGACACCTAATCTTTATAGCAATCAGCCCCAGCATTTT	CASSLVSGTPNLYSNQPQHF
TRBV5-8	-	TRBJ1-1	-	TGTGCCAGCAGCCCCTTTTCTGAAGCTTTCTTT	CASSPFSEAFF
TRBV5-4	-	TRBJ2-1	-	TGTGCCAGCAGCCTGGACGGAGTATCCTACAATGAGCAGTTCTTC	CASSLDGVSYNEQFF
TRBV6-5	-	TRBJ1-2	-	TGTGCCAGCAGGGGGTTTCCACAGAGTGGCTACACCTTC	CASRGFPQSGYTF
TRBV28	-	TRBJ2-3	-	TGTGCCTCCAGGGGATCCGATACGCAGTATTTT	CASRGSDTQYF
TRBV5-1	-	TRBJ1-5	-	TGCGCCAGCAGCCCAGACCCGGGATATCAGCCCCAGCATTTT	CASSPDPGYQPQHF
TRBV6-5	TRBD2	TRBJ2-7	once	TGTGCCAGCAGTTACTCGATTAGCGGGAGGACCTACGAGCAGTACTTC	CASSYSISGRTYEQYF
TRBV29-1	-	TRBJ2-3	-	TGCAGCGTTGGCTTTGGGATGGGGCAGTATTTT	CSVGFGMGQYF
TRBV27	TRBD1	TRBJ2-2	-	TGTGCCAGCAGTTTTCAGGGGGCCGGGGAGCTGTTTTTT	CASSFQGAGELFF
TRBV28	-	TRBJ1-3	-	TGTGCCAGCAGGCTAGGAGGGGACATTTCTGGAAACACCATATATTTT	CASRLGGDISGNTIYF
TRBV7-9	-	TRBJ2-3	-	TGTGCCAGCAGCCGTCAGGGCTGGACAGATACGCAGTATTTT	CASSRQGWTDTQYF
TRBV6-5	-	TRBJ2-7	once	TGTGCCAGCAGGAGAGGGGACGAGCAGTACTTC	CASRRGDEQYF
TRBV4-1	TRBD2	TRBJ2-7	-	TGCGCCAGCAGCCCCGGGACTAGAACTACTATCTACGAGCAGTACTTC	CASSPGTRTTIYEQYF
TRBV28	-	TRBJ1-1	-	TGTGCCAGCAGTTTACCGGAGAACACTGAAGCTTTCTTT	CASSLPENTEAFF
TRBV11-2	-	TRBJ1-1	-	TGTGCCAGCAGCTTAGACAGAATGAACACTGAAGCTTTCTTT	CASSLDRMNTEAFF